This TCR beta chain was identified in a study of blood T cell repertoires in COVID-19. Overall study context: Material from acute and convalescent COVID-19 was sourced from the United States, Italy and Spain. Sample material is recorded as cDNA or gDNA derived from T cells, B-cell-depleted T cells, or PBMCs.

The CDR3 has 13 residues. V lost 3 bases to trimming and J lost 4 bases, with 7 bases between them. Per the germline V gene, CDR1 is SGHAT and CDR2 is FQDESV (reference sequence). In the study's own analysis: The assay estimated nucleated cells by amplifying reference gene primers. Data came from immunoSEQ multiplex PCR; TCRdb stores just in-frame clones and leaves some out. From that table come the V and J calls and clone size; the DNA was used to work out D and trimming. The sample lists approximately 90,000 clones; roughly 86% were seen once. V gene TRBV11-1 combines with J gene TRBJ2-1, with a possible D match to TRBD1 (5 bases). Sequenced input: peripheral blood. The receptor was isolated from a human donor with acute or convalescent COVID-19. The donor label of this sample is uncertain. CDR3 in DNA: TGTGCCAGCAGCTTTCAGGGTTACAATGAGCAGTTCTTC. Protein: CASSFQGYNEQFF.